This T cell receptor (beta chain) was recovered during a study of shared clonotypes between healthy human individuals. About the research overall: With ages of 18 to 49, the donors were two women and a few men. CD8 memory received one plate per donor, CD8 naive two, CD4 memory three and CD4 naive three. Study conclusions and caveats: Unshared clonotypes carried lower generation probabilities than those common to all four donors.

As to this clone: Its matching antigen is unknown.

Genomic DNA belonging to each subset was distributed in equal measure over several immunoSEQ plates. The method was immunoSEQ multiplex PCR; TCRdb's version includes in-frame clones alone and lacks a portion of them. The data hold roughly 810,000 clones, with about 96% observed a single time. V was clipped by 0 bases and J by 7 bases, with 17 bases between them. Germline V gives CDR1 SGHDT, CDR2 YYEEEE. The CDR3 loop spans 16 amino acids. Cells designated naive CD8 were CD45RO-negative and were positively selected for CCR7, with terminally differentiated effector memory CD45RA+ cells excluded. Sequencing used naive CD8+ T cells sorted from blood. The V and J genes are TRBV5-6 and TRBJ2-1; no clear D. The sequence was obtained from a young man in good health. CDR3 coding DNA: TGTGCCAGCAGCTTGGTGGGTCTAAGTAGAGAGAATGAGCAGTTCTTC. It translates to CASSLVGLSRENEQFF.